This note documents a single T cell receptor (beta chain) sequence. Its matching antigen is unknown. This entry comes from a study of T cell repertoires in cytomegalovirus infection. Study summary: Public TCR beta signatures indicated both CMV infection and matching HLA type.

From the reads, TCRdb called clonotypes with MiXCR, one entry per CDR3 protein. The profile shows roughly 220,000 distinct CDR3 sequences, approximately 38% of them singletons. Trimming pared 6 bases from V and 6 bases from J, leaving 11 bases between. This CDR3 region has 12 residues. Germline CDR1 and CDR2: DFQATT and SNEGSKA (reference sequence). The source material was CD8+ T cells from cultured PBMCs, sampled from culture after CMV antigen stimulation. The receptor's source is a human donor in good health (CMV status not recorded). Some clones in this sample may be carry-over from other donors' samples. The rearrangement links TRBV20-1 to TRBJ2-2; D call uncertain. The CDR3 is CSAQVPSGELFF. The CDR3 DNA follows: TGCAGTGCCCAAGTCCCATCCGGGGAGCTGTTTTTT.